This T cell receptor beta chain is drawn from a study of blood T cell repertoires in COVID-19. The wider study: Whether acute or convalescent, the COVID-19 samples came from the United States, Italy and Spain. Nucleic acid was either cDNA or gDNA, and it came from T cells, B-cell-depleted T cells, or PBMCs.

Study processing details: Counts of nucleated cells, estimated from reference gene primer amplification, were obtained. Clones were sequenced by immunoSEQ multiplex PCR, and TCRdb holds only the in-frame ones, with some missing. That table is the source of V, J and clone size, and D and trimming were worked out from the DNA. This table holds about 220,000 clones, roughly 85% found once. Germline V gene sequence: CDR1 MNHNS, CDR2 SASEGT. This CDR3 region has 16 residues. The J segment lost 11 bases and the V segment lost 0 bases, leaving 7 bases of the junction unmatched. The receptor's source is a woman of 80 years or more with acute or convalescent COVID-19. Source material: peripheral blood. V gene TRBV6-1 combines with J gene TRBJ1-6, with 10 bases identical to TRBD1. DNA for the CDR3: TGTGCCAGCAGTGAAGCGACAGGGGGCGCGGGGGCACCCCTCCACTTT. Protein product: CASSEATGGAGAPLHF.